Reported below is one T cell receptor beta chain. The data belong to a study of blood T cell repertoires in COVID-19. Overall study: T cells, B-cell-depleted T cells, or PBMCs supplied cDNA or gDNA.

Trimming at V came to 4 bases and at J to 2 bases, leaving 4 bases not matched to a gene. Looked up from germline, CDR1 is LNHNV and CDR2 is YYDKDF (reference sequence). There are 14 residues in the CDR3. Per the original methods: Scientists estimated how many nucleated cells there were by amplifying reference gene primers. TCRdb's table, derived via immunoSEQ multiplex PCR, lists solely in-frame clones and lacks some. That table is the source of V, J and clone size, and D and trimming were worked out from the DNA. The data hold 110,000 or so clones, with 85% observed a single time. This receptor was identified in a human donor in a cohort sampled during active COVID-19. The source material was peripheral blood. The chain is built from TRBV15 and TRBJ2-7; 8 bases match TRBD1. In nucleotides, the CDR3 is TGTGCCACCAGCAAAGGGGACAGGACCTACGAGCAGTACTTC. Protein: CATSKGDRTYEQYF.